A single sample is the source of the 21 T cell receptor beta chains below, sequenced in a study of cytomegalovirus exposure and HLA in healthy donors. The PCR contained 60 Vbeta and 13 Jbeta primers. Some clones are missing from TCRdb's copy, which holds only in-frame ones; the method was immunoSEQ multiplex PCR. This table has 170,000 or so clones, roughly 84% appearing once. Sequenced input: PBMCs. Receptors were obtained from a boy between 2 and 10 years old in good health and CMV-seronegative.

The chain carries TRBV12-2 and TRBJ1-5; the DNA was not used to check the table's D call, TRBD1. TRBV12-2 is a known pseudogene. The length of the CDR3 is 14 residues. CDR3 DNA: TGTGCAAGTCGCTTAGGGGCAGTCCATCAGCCCCAGCATTTT. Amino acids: CASRLGAVHQPQHF.

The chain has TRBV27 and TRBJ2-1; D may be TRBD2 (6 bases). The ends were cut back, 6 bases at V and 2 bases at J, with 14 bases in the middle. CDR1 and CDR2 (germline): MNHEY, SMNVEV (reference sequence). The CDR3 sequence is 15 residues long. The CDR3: CASSSRGGTYNEQFF. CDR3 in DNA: TGTGCCAGCAGCTCTCGTGGGGGGACCTACAATGAGCAGTTCTTC.

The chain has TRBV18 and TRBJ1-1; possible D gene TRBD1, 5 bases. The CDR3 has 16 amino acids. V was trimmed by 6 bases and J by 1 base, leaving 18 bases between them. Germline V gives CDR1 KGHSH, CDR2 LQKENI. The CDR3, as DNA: TGTGCCAGCTCCCTCCCGGGACGGGGAGGGAACACTGAAGCTTTCTTT. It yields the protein CASSLPGRGGNTEAFF.

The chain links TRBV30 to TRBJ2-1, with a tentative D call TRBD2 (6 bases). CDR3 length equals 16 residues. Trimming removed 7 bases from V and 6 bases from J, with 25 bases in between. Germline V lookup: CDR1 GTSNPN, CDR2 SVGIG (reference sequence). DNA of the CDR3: TGTGCCTCCCCGGGTAGAGGGAGGAAGGGAGGCAATGAGCAGTTCTTC. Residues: CASPGRGRKGGNEQFF.

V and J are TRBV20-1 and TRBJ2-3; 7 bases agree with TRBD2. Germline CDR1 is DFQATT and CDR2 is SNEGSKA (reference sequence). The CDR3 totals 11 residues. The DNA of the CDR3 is TGCAGCGGGGGGAGAACAGATACGCAGTATTTT. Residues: CSGGRTDTQYF.

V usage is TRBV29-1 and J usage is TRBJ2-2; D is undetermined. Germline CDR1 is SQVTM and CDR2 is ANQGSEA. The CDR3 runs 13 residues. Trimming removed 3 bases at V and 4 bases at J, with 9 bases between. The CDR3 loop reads CSVDTASTGELFF. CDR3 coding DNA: TGCAGCGTTGACACAGCCTCCACCGGGGAGCTGTTTTTT.

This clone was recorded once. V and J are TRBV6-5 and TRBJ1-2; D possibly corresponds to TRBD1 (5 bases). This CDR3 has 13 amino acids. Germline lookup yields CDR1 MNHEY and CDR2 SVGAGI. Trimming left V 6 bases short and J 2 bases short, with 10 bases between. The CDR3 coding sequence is TGTGCCAGCAGCAGGGTGGCCAACTATGGCTACACCTTC. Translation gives CASSRVANYGYTF.

CDR3 DNA: TGTGCCAGTAGTTCCACAGGGGGCATTCCCTACGAGCAGTACTTC. Translated, it gives CASSSTGGIPYEQYF. The rearrangement links TRBV19 to TRBJ2-7; 9 bases fit TRBD1. Germline V gene lookup returns CDR1 LNHDA and CDR2 SQIVND (reference sequence). The CDR3 contains 15 residues. Germline trimming cut 5 bases from V and 2 bases from J; bases unmatched to any gene: 7.

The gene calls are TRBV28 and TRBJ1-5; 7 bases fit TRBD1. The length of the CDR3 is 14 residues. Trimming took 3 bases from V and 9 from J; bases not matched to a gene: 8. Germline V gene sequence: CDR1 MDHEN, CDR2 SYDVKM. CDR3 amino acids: CASSFRGQPWPQHF. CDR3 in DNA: TGTGCCAGCAGTTTTAGGGGACAGCCTTGGCCCCAGCATTTT.

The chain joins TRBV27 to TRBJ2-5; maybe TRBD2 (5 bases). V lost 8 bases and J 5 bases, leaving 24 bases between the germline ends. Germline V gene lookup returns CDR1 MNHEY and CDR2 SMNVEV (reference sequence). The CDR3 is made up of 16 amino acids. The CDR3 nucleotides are TGTGCCAGCTGTCCTTACCGGGAAAGCCTGGCCGAGACCCAGTACTTC. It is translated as CASCPYRESLAETQYF.

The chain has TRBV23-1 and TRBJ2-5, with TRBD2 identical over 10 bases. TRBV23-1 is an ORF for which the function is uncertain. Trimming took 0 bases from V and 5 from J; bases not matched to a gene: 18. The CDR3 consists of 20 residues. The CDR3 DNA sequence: TGCGCCAGCAGTCAATCGAGAGTTGCGTCTAGCGGGAGAACTCAGGAGACCCAGTACTTC. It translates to CASSQSRVASSGRTQETQYF.

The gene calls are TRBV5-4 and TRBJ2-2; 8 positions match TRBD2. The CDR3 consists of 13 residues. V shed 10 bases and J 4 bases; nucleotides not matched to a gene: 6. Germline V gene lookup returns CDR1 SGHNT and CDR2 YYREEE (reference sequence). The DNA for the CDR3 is TGTGCCGGGAGCGGGAGAAGCACCGGGGAGCTGTTTTTT. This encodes CAGSGRSTGELFF.

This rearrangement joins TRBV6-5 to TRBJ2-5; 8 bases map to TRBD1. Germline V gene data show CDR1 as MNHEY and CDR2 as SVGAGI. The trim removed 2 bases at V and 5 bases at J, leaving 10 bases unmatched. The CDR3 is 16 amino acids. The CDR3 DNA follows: TGTGCCAGCAGTTACGCACGACAGGGGAATTGGGAGACCCAGTACTTC. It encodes CASSYARQGNWETQYF.

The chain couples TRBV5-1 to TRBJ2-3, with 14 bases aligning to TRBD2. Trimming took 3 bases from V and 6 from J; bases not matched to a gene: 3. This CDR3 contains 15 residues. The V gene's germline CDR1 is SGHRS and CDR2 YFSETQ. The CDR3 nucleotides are TGCGCCAGCAGCTCGGGACTAGCGGGAGTGGATACGCAGTATTTT. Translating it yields CASSSGLAGVDTQYF.

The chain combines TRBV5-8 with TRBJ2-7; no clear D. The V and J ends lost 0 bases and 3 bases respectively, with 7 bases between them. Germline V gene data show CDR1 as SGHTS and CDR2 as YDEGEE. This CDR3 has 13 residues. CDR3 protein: CASSLVPFYEQYF. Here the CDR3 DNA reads TGTGCCAGCAGCTTGGTCCCTTTCTACGAGCAGTACTTC.

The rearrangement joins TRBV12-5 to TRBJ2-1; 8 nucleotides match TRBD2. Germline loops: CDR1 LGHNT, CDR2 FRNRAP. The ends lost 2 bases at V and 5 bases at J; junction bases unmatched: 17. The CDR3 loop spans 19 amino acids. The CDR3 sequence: CASGLKRFGGRRGNNEQFF. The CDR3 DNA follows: TGTGCTAGTGGTTTGAAGAGGTTCGGCGGGAGGCGTGGGAACAATGAGCAGTTCTTC.

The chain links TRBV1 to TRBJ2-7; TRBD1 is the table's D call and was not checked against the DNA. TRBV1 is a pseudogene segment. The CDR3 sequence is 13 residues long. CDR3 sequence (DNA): TGCACCAGCAGATGGGACAGGGAGGACGAGCAGTACTTC. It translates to CTSRWDREDEQYF.

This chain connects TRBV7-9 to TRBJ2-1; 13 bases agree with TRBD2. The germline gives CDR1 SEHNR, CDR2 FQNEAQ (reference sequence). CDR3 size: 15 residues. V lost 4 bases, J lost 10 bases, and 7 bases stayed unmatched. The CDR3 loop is CASSSRTSGSDEQFF. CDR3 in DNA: TGTGCCAGCAGCTCCCGGACTAGCGGGAGTGACGAGCAGTTCTTC.

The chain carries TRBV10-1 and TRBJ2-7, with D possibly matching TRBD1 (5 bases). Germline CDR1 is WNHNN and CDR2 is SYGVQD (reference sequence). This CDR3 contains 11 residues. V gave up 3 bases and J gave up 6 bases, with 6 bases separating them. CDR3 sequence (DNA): TGCGCCAGCAGTGACAGGGCCGAGCAGTACTTC. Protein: CASSDRAEQYF.

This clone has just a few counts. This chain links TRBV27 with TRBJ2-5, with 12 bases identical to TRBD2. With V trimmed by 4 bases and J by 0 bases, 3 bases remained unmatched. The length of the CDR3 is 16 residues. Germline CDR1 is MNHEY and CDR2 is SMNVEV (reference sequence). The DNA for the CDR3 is TGTGCCAGCAGTTCTCTAGCGGGAGGGTACCAAGAGACCCAGTACTTC. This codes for CASSSLAGGYQETQYF.

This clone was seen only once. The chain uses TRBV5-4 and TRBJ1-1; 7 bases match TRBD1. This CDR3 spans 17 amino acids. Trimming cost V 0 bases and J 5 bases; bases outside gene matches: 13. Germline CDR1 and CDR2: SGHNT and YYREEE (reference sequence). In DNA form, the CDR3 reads TGTGCCAGCAGCTTGGAGAGGGGGCTATCATACGAGACTGAAGCTTTCTTT. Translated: CASSLERGLSYETEAFF.